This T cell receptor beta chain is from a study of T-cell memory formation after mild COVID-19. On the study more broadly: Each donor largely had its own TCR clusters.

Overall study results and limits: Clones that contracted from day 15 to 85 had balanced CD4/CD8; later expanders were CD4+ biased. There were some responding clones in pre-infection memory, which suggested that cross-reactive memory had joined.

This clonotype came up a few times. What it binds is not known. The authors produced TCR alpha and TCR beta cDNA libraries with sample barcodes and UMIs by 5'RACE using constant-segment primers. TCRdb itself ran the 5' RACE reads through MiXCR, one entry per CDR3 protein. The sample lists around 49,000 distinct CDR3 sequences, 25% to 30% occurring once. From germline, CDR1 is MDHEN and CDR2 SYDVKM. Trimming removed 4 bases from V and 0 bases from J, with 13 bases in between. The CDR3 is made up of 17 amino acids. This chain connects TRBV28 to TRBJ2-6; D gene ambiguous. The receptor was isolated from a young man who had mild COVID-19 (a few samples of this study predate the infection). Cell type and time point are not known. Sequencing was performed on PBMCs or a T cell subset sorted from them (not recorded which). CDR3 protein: CASSSPRTSSGANVLTF. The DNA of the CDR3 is TGTGCCAGCAGTTCCCCTCGGACGTCCTCTGGGGCCAACGTCCTGACTTTC.